Following are 16 T cell receptor beta chains from one sample sequenced in a study of shared clonotypes between healthy human individuals. Sequencing used immunoSEQ multiplex PCR; TCRdb keeps in-frame clones, though not all of them. In the table there are some 1.4 million clones, roughly 96% of which are singletons. The specimen was naive CD4+ T cells sorted from blood. As to subset: CD45RA+ positively selected. The source of these receptors is a man aged 25 to 40 in good health.

The V call is TRBV2, the J call TRBJ1-2; D call uncertain. Germline CDR1 SNHLY, CDR2 FYNNEI. The CDR3 contains 15 residues. The V end lost 1 base, the J end lost 1 base, and 10 bases lay between the germline ends. The CDR3 bases are TGTGCCAGCAGTGAAGGTCCGAAACTTAACTATGGCTACACCTTC. This sequence encodes CASSEGPKLNYGYTF.

The V and J genes are TRBV10-3 and TRBJ2-3; either TRBD1 or TRBD2 may fit D (6 bases each). CDR1 ENHRY and CDR2 SYGVKD come from the germline V gene. Trimming took off 4 bases at V and 2 bases at J, with 13 bases between the two ends. This CDR3 region has 15 residues. Here the CDR3 reads CAISARGTNTDTQYF. The CDR3 nucleotides are TGTGCCATCAGTGCCCGGGGGACAAACACAGATACGCAGTATTTT.

The CDR3 region is CAISELKVDTEAFF. The CDR3 region has the DNA TGTGCCATCAGTGAGTTGAAGGTAGACACTGAAGCTTTCTTT. The chain links TRBV10-3 to TRBJ1-1; unclear D gene. Trimming removed 1 base from V and 3 bases from J, with 9 bases in between. The CDR3 extends over 14 amino acids. Germline V gene data show CDR1 as ENHRY and CDR2 as SYGVKD.

Here the CDR3 reads CATSRELRQPQHF. The CDR3 DNA reads TGTGCCACCTCCAGGGAGCTTCGTCAGCCCCAGCATTTT. The V gene is TRBV15, the J gene TRBJ1-5; possibly TRBD1 for D (5 bases). The V and J ends lost 8 bases and 6 bases respectively, with 14 bases between them. Per the germline V gene, CDR1 is LNHNV and CDR2 is YYDKDF (reference sequence). This CDR3 contains 13 residues.

V gene TRBV7-9 combines with J gene TRBJ2-7, with TRBD2 matching 13 bases. The V gene's germline CDR1 is SEHNR and CDR2 FQNEAQ (reference sequence). The trim removed 4 bases at V and 7 bases at J, leaving 7 bases unmatched. This CDR3 has 15 residues. The CDR3 spells CASSSGLAGRNEQYF. The CDR3 DNA reads as TGTGCCAGCAGCTCGGGACTAGCGGGGCGTAATGAGCAGTACTTC.

The chain combines TRBV13 with TRBJ1-2, with D possibly matching TRBD1 (6 bases). The ends were cut back, 5 bases at V and 6 bases at J, with 13 bases in the middle. The CDR3 has 13 residues. CDR1 PRHDT and CDR2 FYEKMQ come from the germline V gene (reference sequence). CDR3 DNA: TGTGCCAGCAGCCGAATTCGGGACAATGGCTACACCTTC. This codes for CASSRIRDNGYTF.

The chain has TRBV7-9 and TRBJ2-5; 7 nucleotides line up with TRBD1. The CDR3 is 15 amino acids. J was trimmed by 3 bases and V by 4 bases; bases with no gene match: 8. Germline V gives CDR1 SEHNR, CDR2 FQNEAQ (reference sequence). CDR3 sequence (DNA): TGTGCCAGCAGCTCCCGGACAGGAGGAGAAGAGACCCAGTACTTC. Its protein is CASSSRTGGEETQYF.

The gene calls are TRBV18 and TRBJ2-1; 8 bases match TRBD2. V dropped 4 bases and J dropped 5; count of bases not matched to a gene: 4. The germline V gene encodes CDR1 KGHSH and CDR2 LQKENI. The CDR3 consists of 14 residues. The DNA of the CDR3 is TGTGCCAGCTCACACCCTAGCGGGCACAATGAGCAGTTCTTC. It yields the protein CASSHPSGHNEQFF.

The V and J genes are TRBV4-1 and TRBJ2-3; perhaps TRBD2 as D (6 bases). Germline CDR1 is MGHRA and CDR2 is YSYEKL. The CDR3 covers 15 residues. Between the trimmed V and J ends, which lost 1 base and 3 bases, there was a span of 11 bases. CDR3: CASSQGDSGTDTQYF. Here the CDR3 DNA reads TGCGCCAGCAGCCAAGGTGATAGCGGAACAGATACGCAGTATTTT.

This rearrangement joins TRBV6-5 to TRBJ1-3; possibly TRBD1 for D (6 bases). The CDR3 runs 15 residues. CDR1 is MNHEY, CDR2 SVGAGI, per germline. The germline V and J ends were trimmed by 0 bases and 6 bases, with 12 bases remaining between them. The CDR3, as DNA: TGTGCCAGCAGTTACTCGGCGGGGGGCGAAAACACCATATATTTT. The encoded protein is CASSYSAGGENTIYF.

This chain connects TRBV19 to TRBJ2-7; D is unclear. Trimming left V 9 bases short and J 2 bases short, with 8 bases between. This CDR3 comprises 11 residues. The germline gives CDR1 LNHDA, CDR2 SQIVND (reference sequence). The CDR3: CASPKPYEQYF. The CDR3 coding sequence is TGTGCCAGCCCCAAGCCCTACGAGCAGTACTTC.

Concerning this clone itself: The sample contains more than one DNA sequence encoding this CDR3. The chain recombines TRBV28 with TRBJ2-3, with 11 bases matching TRBD2. The CDR3 spans 14 residues. Germline loops: CDR1 MDHEN, CDR2 SYDVKM. J lost 5 bases, V lost 6 bases, and 4 bases had no gene match. The DNA for the CDR3 is TGTGCCAGCAGACTCGGACTAGCGGGAGATACGCAGTATTTT. This gives the protein CASRLGLAGDTQYF.

This chain's CDR3 is CASSRGTSGIYNEQFF. In DNA, the CDR3 is TGTGCCAGCAGCCGGGGGACTAGCGGGATCTACAATGAGCAGTTCTTC. This chain links TRBV5-4 with TRBJ2-1; 13 bases line up with TRBD2. The length of the CDR3 is 16 residues. CDR1 is SGHNT and CDR2 is YYREEE in the germline V gene (reference sequence). The ends lost 4 bases at V and 3 bases at J; junction bases unmatched: 4.

The gene calls are TRBV29-1 and TRBJ2-3, with D uncertain. V lost 3 bases to trimming and J lost 6 bases, with 10 bases between them. Germline V gives CDR1 SQVTM, CDR2 ANQGSEA. This CDR3 comprises 12 residues. The CDR3 DNA reads TGCAGCGTTGACAGGATTGTGGATACGCAGTATTTT. This translates into CSVDRIVDTQYF.

This rearrangement joins TRBV9 to TRBJ2-2; a weak D match, TRBD2 (6 bases). The germline CDR1 and CDR2 sequences are SGDLS and YYNGEE. CDR3 length equals 13 residues. V shed 6 bases and J shed 6 bases, with 12 bases lying between them. The CDR3 protein is CASTPWGAGELFF. The CDR3, as DNA: TGTGCCAGCACCCCGTGGGGGGCCGGGGAGCTGTTTTTT.

The chain recombines TRBV29-1 with TRBJ1-1; TRBD1 aligns across 8 bases. The germline CDR1 and CDR2 sequences are SQVTM and ANQGSEA. V was pared by 7 bases and J by 3 bases, with 7 bases of the junction left unmatched. CDR3 size: 13 residues. DNA for the CDR3: TGCAGCGCCTCCAGGGGGCTTGACACTGAAGCTTTCTTT. Protein: CSASRGLDTEAFF.